The following is a TCR beta chain sequence with its context. This entry comes from a study of beta chain features in type 1 diabetes. V dropped 0 bases and J dropped 7; count of bases not matched to a gene: 11. The germline V gene has CDR1 SGHTA and CDR2 FQGNSA. This CDR3 has 19 residues. The entirety of the isolated RNA underwent reverse transcription, so expressed TCRB transcripts were sequenced. Data came from immunoSEQ multiplex PCR; TCRdb stores just in-frame clones and leaves some out. This table has a few hundred thousand clones, about 20% appearing once. Sequenced sample: naive CD4+ T cells from blood. The TCR sequence derives from a woman younger than 35 in good health. The chain joins TRBV7-2 to TRBJ2-5; 16 bases are a match to TRBD2. The CDR3 sequence is CASSLAAGLAGGRLGTQYF. CDR3 coding DNA: TGTGCCAGCAGCTTAGCGGCGGGACTAGCGGGGGGGCGGTTAGGGACCCAGTACTTC.